This is a list of T cell receptor beta chains from one sample in a study of blood T cell repertoires in COVID-19. The assay was immunoSEQ multiplex PCR, and TCRdb's table has in-frame clones only and misses some. The profile shows approximately 210,000 clones, 70% to 90% of them singletons. The sequencing sample was made of peripheral blood. The receptors here all came from a man aged 40-49 years with acute or convalescent COVID-19. The conserved cysteine and the conserved F or W are not part of the CDR3 here.

>TRBV6-5
ASRPGTGGGGKLF
>TRBV7-9
ASSLVRFHRAYNEQF
>TRBV2
ASSGTPNYGYT
>TRBV5-4
ASSPYQETQY
>TRBV5-4
ASSKANTIY
>TRBV19
ASSLTLTYEQY
>TRBV28
ASSLGTGGAF
>TRBV27
ASSSGGSYEQY
>TRBV15
ATSRVRRGGHAGNEQF
>TRBV5-5
ASSLLRGNNSPLH
>TRBV5-4
ASSLLQGDTGELF
>TRBV4-2
ASSQDWGAGGGYT
>TRBV27
ASSFTGGLAPNEQY
>TRBV30
AWSTDSNQPQH
>TRBV6-5
ASSDRVLVNTEAF
>TRBV6-5
ASSTGMDTEAF
>TRBV24-1
ATSEPEPGGTGELF
>TRBV4-1
ASSQGSRGGGTEAF
>TRBV7-9
ASRRGALGEQY
>TRBV29-1
SVVGGADTQY
>TRBV6-5
ASTGLGTDTQY
>TRBV6-1
ASSEVQKGELF
>TRBV14
ASSQDETGEETQY
>TRBV5-1
ASSLARGEAYNEQF